Listed below are T cell receptor beta chains from one sample, sequenced in a study of cytomegalovirus exposure and HLA in healthy donors. The method was immunoSEQ multiplex PCR; TCRdb's version includes in-frame clones alone and lacks a portion of them. The data show approximately 190,000 clones, 70% to 80% seen once. The sample comprised PBMCs. The receptors stem from a young woman in good health and CMV-seropositive. Each CDR3 is given with its conserved first and last residue. The D gene is left open where the match is weak. Size values are once, few and many counts, or a class for expanded clones, and some rows have none.

CDR3 DNA: TGTGCCAGCAGAGCTACAGGGCATCAGCCCCAGCATTTT
CDR3 protein: CASRATGHQPQHF
J gene: TRBJ1-5
V gene: TRBV2
D gene: NA
clone size: NA

CDR3 DNA: TGTGCCAGCAGCGAGATGGATCGGACAGGGTGGTACGAGCAGTACTTC
CDR3 protein: CASSEMDRTGWYEQYF
J gene: TRBJ2-7
V gene: TRBV11-1
D gene: TRBD1
clone size: NA

CDR3 DNA: TGTGCCAGCAGCTTCGGGACACCTGGAAACACCATATATTTT
CDR3 protein: CASSFGTPGNTIYF
J gene: TRBJ1-3
V gene: TRBV5-6
D gene: NA
clone size: NA

CDR3 DNA: TGTGCCAGCACGAAACAGGGGACAGAGACCCAGTACTTC
CDR3 protein: CASTKQGTETQYF
J gene: TRBJ2-5
V gene: TRBV6-5
D gene: TRBD1
clone size: NA

CDR3 DNA: TGTGCCAGCAGTGAAGGTCGCAATGAGCAGTTCTTC
CDR3 protein: CASSEGRNEQFF
J gene: TRBJ2-1
V gene: TRBV6-1
D gene: NA
clone size: NA

CDR3 DNA: TGCGCCAGCAGCCAGGGCGGGAGAGCAGATACGCAGTATTTT
CDR3 protein: CASSQGGRADTQYF
J gene: TRBJ2-3
V gene: TRBV4-1
D gene: TRBD2
clone size: NA

CDR3 DNA: TGCGCCAGCAGCCAAGCCGGGACAGTCCCCTACGAGCAGTACTTC
CDR3 protein: CASSQAGTVPYEQYF
J gene: TRBJ2-7
V gene: TRBV4-1
D gene: TRBD1
clone size: NA

CDR3 DNA: TGTGCCAGCAGTGAAAGACTAGCGGGCCTCAGTGGGGATACGCAGTATTTT
CDR3 protein: CASSERLAGLSGDTQYF
J gene: TRBJ2-3
V gene: TRBV6-1
D gene: TRBD2
clone size: few

CDR3 DNA: TGTGCCAGCAGCCCATTGGGGGGACAGCCCCAGCATTTT
CDR3 protein: CASSPLGGQPQHF
J gene: TRBJ1-5
V gene: TRBV7-8
D gene: NA
clone size: NA

CDR3 DNA: TGCAGCGTTGGGGGGGACCCGAGGACTTACGAGCAGTACTTC
CDR3 protein: CSVGGDPRTYEQYF
J gene: TRBJ2-7
V gene: TRBV29-1
D gene: NA
clone size: NA

CDR3 DNA: TGTGCCAGCAGCATCCTCTTAGCGGGGGGGCCTGGGGCCAACGTCCTGACTTTC
CDR3 protein: CASSILLAGGPGANVLTF
J gene: TRBJ2-6
V gene: TRBV5-6
D gene: TRBD2
clone size: NA

CDR3 DNA: TGCAGCGCCCTGAGGGGACAGGGGATCCACGAGCAGTACTTC
CDR3 protein: CSALRGQGIHEQYF
J gene: TRBJ2-7
V gene: TRBV29-1
D gene: TRBD1
clone size: NA

CDR3 DNA: TGTGCCAGCAGCTTCGGGACAGGGATACCCTACGAGCAGTACTTC
CDR3 protein: CASSFGTGIPYEQYF
J gene: TRBJ2-7
V gene: TRBV7-2
D gene: TRBD1
clone size: NA

CDR3 DNA: TGTGCCAGCACCCAAGCGGACGAGCAGTACTTC
CDR3 protein: CASTQADEQYF
J gene: TRBJ2-7
V gene: TRBV7-8
D gene: NA
clone size: NA

CDR3 DNA: TGTGCCAGCAGCTTACAACAGGGGAAAGGAAACACCATATATTTT
CDR3 protein: CASSLQQGKGNTIYF
J gene: TRBJ1-3
V gene: TRBV7-2
D gene: TRBD1
clone size: NA

CDR3 DNA: TGTGCCAGCAGCCCCCGGACAGGGATTTACGAGCAGTACTTC
CDR3 protein: CASSPRTGIYEQYF
J gene: TRBJ2-7
V gene: TRBV5-8
D gene: TRBD1
clone size: NA

CDR3 DNA: TGTGCCAGCCAGACAGACATGACTGAAGCTTTCTTT
CDR3 protein: CASQTDMTEAFF
J gene: TRBJ1-1
V gene: TRBV6-6
D gene: NA
clone size: NA

CDR3 DNA: TGTGCCATCAGTCGGGGGGGAGTTAGCACAGATACGCAGTATTTT
CDR3 protein: CAISRGGVSTDTQYF
J gene: TRBJ2-3
V gene: TRBV10-3
D gene: TRBD2
clone size: NA

CDR3 DNA: TGTGCCAGCAGCTTAACAGGTCCAGCTAACTATGGCTACACCTTC
CDR3 protein: CASSLTGPANYGYTF
J gene: TRBJ1-2
V gene: TRBV7-2
D gene: NA
clone size: NA

CDR3 DNA: TGTGCCAGCAGTACTCCGAGGTCTGGGGCCAACGTCCTGACTTTC
CDR3 protein: CASSTPRSGANVLTF
J gene: TRBJ2-6
V gene: TRBV6-5
D gene: NA
clone size: NA

CDR3 DNA: TGCGCCAGCAGCCAACTAGCGGGAGCCAATGAGCAGTTCTTC
CDR3 protein: CASSQLAGANEQFF
J gene: TRBJ2-1
V gene: TRBV4-3
D gene: TRBD2
clone size: NA

CDR3 DNA: TGTGCCAGCTCCTCGACAGGGAGCGGCTACACCTTC
CDR3 protein: CASSSTGSGYTF
J gene: TRBJ1-2
V gene: TRBV18
D gene: TRBD1
clone size: once

CDR3 DNA: TGTGCCAGTAGTCCTACAGGGGGCTACGAGCAGTACTTC
CDR3 protein: CASSPTGGYEQYF
J gene: TRBJ2-7
V gene: TRBV19
D gene: TRBD1
clone size: NA

CDR3 DNA: TGTGCCAGCAGCTCATTTGGAGCGGGAGTAGGGGAGCAGTACTTC
CDR3 protein: CASSSFGAGVGEQYF
J gene: TRBJ2-7
V gene: TRBV7-9
D gene: TRBD2
clone size: NA

CDR3 DNA: TGTGCCACAGCGACAGGACGAAGCAATCAGCCCCAGCATTTT
CDR3 protein: CATATGRSNQPQHF
J gene: TRBJ1-5
V gene: TRBV10-3
D gene: NA
clone size: NA

CDR3 DNA: TGCGCCAGCAGCCGACATACGGACTACGAGCAGTACTTC
CDR3 protein: CASSRHTDYEQYF
J gene: TRBJ2-7
V gene: TRBV4-3
D gene: NA
clone size: NA

CDR3 DNA: TGCGCCAGCAGCCAAGATAGGTGGGTAGAAGCGAATGAAAAACTGTTTTTT
CDR3 protein: CASSQDRWVEANEKLFF
J gene: TRBJ1-4
V gene: TRBV4-1
D gene: NA
clone size: NA

CDR3 DNA: TGCGCCAGCAAATACAGGGCAGGGGGAAACACTGAAGCTTTCTTT
CDR3 protein: CASKYRAGGNTEAFF
J gene: TRBJ1-1
V gene: TRBV4-3
D gene: TRBD1
clone size: few

CDR3 DNA: TGCGCCAGCAGTCGACGGGGGGGGGAGACCCAGTACTTC
CDR3 protein: CASSRRGGETQYF
J gene: TRBJ2-5
V gene: TRBV5-1
D gene: TRBD2
clone size: NA

CDR3 DNA: TGTGCCAGCAGCTCGGACAGGGGCGGCTACACCTTC
CDR3 protein: CASSSDRGGYTF
J gene: TRBJ1-2
V gene: TRBV7-9
D gene: TRBD1
clone size: NA

CDR3 DNA: TGTGCCAGCAGCCCCCAGGAATACCCCAACGCTGAAGCTTTCTTT
CDR3 protein: CASSPQEYPNAEAFF
J gene: TRBJ1-1
V gene: TRBV9
D gene: NA
clone size: once

CDR3 DNA: TGTGCCAGCATGGGGGGGAGAAGCTCCTACGAGCAGTACTTC
CDR3 protein: CASMGGRSSYEQYF
J gene: TRBJ2-7
V gene: TRBV2
D gene: TRBD2
clone size: few

CDR3 DNA: TGTGCCAGCAGTTTAACCTGGGGGACTAGCGGGATATACGAGCAGTACTTC
CDR3 protein: CASSLTWGTSGIYEQYF
J gene: TRBJ2-7
V gene: TRBV28
D gene: TRBD2
clone size: NA

CDR3 DNA: TGTGCCAGCAGTTTGGAGGACTATGGCTACACCTTC
CDR3 protein: CASSLEDYGYTF
J gene: TRBJ1-2
V gene: TRBV28
D gene: NA
clone size: NA

CDR3 DNA: TGTGCCAGCAGCTTAGAACAGGGGGCAGACTACGAGCAGTACTTC
CDR3 protein: CASSLEQGADYEQYF
J gene: TRBJ2-7
V gene: TRBV7-9
D gene: TRBD1
clone size: few

CDR3 DNA: TGCGCCAGCAGTCTGAGACAGGGGGCCCCTAGCACAGATACGCAGTATTTT
CDR3 protein: CASSLRQGAPSTDTQYF
J gene: TRBJ2-3
V gene: TRBV10-2
D gene: TRBD1
clone size: NA

CDR3 DNA: TGTGCCAGCTTATTAGGTAGCGGGGAAACAGATACGCAGTATTTT
CDR3 protein: CASLLGSGETDTQYF
J gene: TRBJ2-3
V gene: TRBV7-2
D gene: TRBD2
clone size: few

CDR3 DNA: TGTGCCAGCAGCTTAGAGGGAGGGCCTTCTGAGCAGTTCTTC
CDR3 protein: CASSLEGGPSEQFF
J gene: TRBJ2-1
V gene: TRBV7-3
D gene: TRBD2
clone size: few

CDR3 DNA: TGTGCCAGCAGTGAAGCGGGGGGTAATAATTCACCCCTCCACTTT
CDR3 protein: CASSEAGGNNSPLHF
J gene: TRBJ1-6
V gene: TRBV2
D gene: NA
clone size: NA

CDR3 DNA: TGTGCCAGCAGTTCCCCTTATCGGACAATGGGGTACGAGCAGTACTTC
CDR3 protein: CASSSPYRTMGYEQYF
J gene: TRBJ2-7
V gene: TRBV6-5
D gene: NA
clone size: once

CDR3 DNA: TGTGCCTGGAGTACTCTGTTCTCTGGAAACACCATATATTTT
CDR3 protein: CAWSTLFSGNTIYF
J gene: TRBJ1-3
V gene: TRBV30
D gene: NA
clone size: NA

CDR3 DNA: TGTGCCAGCAGTTTAGGGGGGTCGGAGACCCAGTACTTC
CDR3 protein: CASSLGGSETQYF
J gene: TRBJ2-5
V gene: TRBV28
D gene: NA
clone size: NA